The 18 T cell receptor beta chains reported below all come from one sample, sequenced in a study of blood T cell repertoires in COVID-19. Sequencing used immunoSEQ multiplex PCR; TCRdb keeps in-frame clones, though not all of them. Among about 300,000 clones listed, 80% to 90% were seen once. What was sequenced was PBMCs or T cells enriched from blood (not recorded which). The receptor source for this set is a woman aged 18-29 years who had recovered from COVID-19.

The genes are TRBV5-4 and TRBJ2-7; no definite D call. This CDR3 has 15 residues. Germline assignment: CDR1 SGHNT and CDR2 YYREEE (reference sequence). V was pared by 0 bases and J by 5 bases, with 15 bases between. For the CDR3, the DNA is TGTGCCAGCAGCTTGGAAGTCTTCCCGGTGGACGAGCAGTACTTC. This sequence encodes CASSLEVFPVDEQYF.

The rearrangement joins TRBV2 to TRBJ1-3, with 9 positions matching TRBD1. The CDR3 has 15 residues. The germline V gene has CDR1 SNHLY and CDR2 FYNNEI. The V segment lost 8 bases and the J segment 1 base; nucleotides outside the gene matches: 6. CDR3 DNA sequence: TGTGCCAGCCCAAGGACAGGGGATTCTGGAAACACCATATATTTT. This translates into CASPRTGDSGNTIYF.

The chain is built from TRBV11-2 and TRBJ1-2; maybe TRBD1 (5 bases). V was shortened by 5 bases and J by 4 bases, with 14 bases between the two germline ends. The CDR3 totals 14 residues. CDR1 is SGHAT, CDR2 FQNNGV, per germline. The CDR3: CASSPQTRVYGYTF. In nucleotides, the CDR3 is TGTGCCAGCAGCCCACAGACCAGGGTCTATGGCTACACCTTC.

CDR3 nucleotides: TGCGCCAGCAGCTGGGGGACTGCCGGCTATGGCTACACCTTC. Translating it yields CASSWGTAGYGYTF. The chain uses TRBV5-1 and TRBJ1-2, with D tentatively TRBD1 (5 bases). With 3 bases removed from V and 4 bases from J, the gap between germline ends came to 13 bases. Germline assignment: CDR1 SGHRS and CDR2 YFSETQ. The CDR3 runs to 14 residues.

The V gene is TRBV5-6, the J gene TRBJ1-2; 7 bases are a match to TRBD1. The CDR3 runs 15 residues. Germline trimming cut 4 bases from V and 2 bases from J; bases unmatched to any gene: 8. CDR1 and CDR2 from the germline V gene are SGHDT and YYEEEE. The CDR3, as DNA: TGTGCCAGCAGCCCCTACACGACAGGGAACTATGGCTACACCTTC. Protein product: CASSPYTTGNYGYTF.

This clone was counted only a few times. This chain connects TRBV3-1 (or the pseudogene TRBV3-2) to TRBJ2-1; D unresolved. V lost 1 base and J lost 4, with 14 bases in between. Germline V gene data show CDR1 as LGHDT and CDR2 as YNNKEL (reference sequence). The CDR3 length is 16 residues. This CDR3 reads CASSQVPLDFYNEQFF. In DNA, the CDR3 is TGTGCCAGCAGCCAAGTCCCCTTAGACTTTTACAATGAGCAGTTCTTC.

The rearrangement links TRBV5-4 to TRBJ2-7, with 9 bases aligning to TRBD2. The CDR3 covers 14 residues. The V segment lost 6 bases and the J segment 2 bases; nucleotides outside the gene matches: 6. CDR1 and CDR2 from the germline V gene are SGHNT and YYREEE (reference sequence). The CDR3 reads CASTKAGGPYEQYF. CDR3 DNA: TGTGCCAGCACGAAAGCGGGAGGCCCCTACGAGCAGTACTTC.

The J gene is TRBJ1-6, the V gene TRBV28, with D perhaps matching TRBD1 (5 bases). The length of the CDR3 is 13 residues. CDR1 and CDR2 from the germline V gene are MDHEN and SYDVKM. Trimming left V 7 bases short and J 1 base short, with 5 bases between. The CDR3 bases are TGTGCCAGCAAGGGGTCCTATAATTCACCCCTCCACTTT. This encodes CASKGSYNSPLHF.

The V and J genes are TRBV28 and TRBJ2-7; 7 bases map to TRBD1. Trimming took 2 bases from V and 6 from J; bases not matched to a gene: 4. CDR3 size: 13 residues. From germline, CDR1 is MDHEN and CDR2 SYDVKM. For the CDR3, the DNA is TGTGCCAGCAGTTTAAACAGGGGATCCGAGCAGTACTTC. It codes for CASSLNRGSEQYF.

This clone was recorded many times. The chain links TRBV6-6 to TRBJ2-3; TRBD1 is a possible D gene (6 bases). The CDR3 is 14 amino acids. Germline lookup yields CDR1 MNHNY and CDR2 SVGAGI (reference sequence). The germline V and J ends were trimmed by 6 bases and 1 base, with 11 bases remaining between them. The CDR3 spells CASSPEGGTDTQYF. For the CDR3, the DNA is TGTGCCAGCAGCCCCGAGGGGGGCACAGATACGCAGTATTTT.

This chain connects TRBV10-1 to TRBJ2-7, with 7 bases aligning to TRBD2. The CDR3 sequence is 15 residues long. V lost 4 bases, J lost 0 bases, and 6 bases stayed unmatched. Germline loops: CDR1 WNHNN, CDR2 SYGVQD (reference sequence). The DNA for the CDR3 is TGCGCCAGCAGTGTGGGAGCGGGGATCTCCTACGAGCAGTACTTC. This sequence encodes CASSVGAGISYEQYF.

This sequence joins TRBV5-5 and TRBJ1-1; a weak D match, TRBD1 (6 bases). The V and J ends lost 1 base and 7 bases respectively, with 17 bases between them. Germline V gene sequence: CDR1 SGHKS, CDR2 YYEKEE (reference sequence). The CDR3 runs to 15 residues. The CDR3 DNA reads TGTGCCAGCAGCTTGCGAGCGGACAGCCAATTTGAAGCTTTCTTT. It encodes CASSLRADSQFEAFF.

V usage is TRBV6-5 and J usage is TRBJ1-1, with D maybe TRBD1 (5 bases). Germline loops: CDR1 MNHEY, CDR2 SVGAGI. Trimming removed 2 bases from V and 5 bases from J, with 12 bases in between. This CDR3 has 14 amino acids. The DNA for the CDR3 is TGTGCCAGCAGTTACGGTCAGGGAAGGACTGAAGCTTTCTTT. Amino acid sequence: CASSYGQGRTEAFF.

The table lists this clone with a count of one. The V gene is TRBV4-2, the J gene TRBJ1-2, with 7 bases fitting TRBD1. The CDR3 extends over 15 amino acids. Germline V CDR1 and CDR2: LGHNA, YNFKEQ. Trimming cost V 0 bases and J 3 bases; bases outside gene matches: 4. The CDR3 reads CASSQDLGTDYGYTF. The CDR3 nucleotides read TGTGCCAGCAGCCAAGATCTTGGGACAGACTATGGCTACACCTTC.

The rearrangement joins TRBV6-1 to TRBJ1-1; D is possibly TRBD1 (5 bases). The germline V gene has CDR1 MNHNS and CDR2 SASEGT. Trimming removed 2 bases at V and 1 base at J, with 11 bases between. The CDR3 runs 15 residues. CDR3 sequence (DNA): TGTGCCAGCAGTGAATTTACAGGAGCGAACACTGAAGCTTTCTTT. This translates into CASSEFTGANTEAFF.

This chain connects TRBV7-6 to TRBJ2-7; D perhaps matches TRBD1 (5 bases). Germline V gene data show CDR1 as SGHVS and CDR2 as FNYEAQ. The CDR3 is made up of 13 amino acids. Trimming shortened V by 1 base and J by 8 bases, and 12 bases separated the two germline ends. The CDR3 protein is CASSLGEDSKQYF. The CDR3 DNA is TGTGCCAGCAGCTTAGGGGAAGACAGTAAGCAGTACTTC.

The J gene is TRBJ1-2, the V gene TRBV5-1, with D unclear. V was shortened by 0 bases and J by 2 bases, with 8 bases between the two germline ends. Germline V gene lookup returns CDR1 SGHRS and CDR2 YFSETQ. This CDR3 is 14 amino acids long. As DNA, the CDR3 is TGCGCCAGCAGCTTGGGCACTGCAAACTATGGCTACACCTTC. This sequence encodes CASSLGTANYGYTF.

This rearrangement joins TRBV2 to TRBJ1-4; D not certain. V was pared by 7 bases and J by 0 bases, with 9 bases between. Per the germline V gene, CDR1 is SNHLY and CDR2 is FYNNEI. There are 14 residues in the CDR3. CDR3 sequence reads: CASTPVSTNEKLFF. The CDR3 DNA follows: TGTGCCAGCACCCCAGTCTCAACTAATGAAAAACTGTTTTTT.